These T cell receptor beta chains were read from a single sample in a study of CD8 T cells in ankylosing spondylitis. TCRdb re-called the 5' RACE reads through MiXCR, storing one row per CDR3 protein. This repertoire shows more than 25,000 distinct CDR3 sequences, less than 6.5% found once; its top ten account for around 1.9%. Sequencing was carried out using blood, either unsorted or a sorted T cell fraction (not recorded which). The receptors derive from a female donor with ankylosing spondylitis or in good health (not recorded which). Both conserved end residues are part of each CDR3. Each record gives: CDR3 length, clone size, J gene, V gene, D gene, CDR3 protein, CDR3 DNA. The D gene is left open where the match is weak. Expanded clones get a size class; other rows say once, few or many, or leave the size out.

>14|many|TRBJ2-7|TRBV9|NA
CASSPSQPVDEQYF
TGTGCCAGCAGCCCTAGCCAACCGGTGGACGAGCAGTACTTC
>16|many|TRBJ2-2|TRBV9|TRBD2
CASSQSGGLNTGELFF
TGTGCCAGCAGCCAAAGCGGGGGGTTAAACACCGGGGAGCTGTTTTTT
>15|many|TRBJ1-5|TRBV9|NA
CASSEGVGGNQPQHF
TGTGCCAGCAGCGAGGGGGTTGGGGGCAATCAGCCCCAGCATTTT
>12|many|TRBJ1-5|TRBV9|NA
CASSVEGGPQHF
TGTGCCAGCAGCGTAGAGGGTGGGCCCCAGCATTTT
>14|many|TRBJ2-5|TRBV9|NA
CASSGDRLGETQYF
TGTGCCAGCAGCGGTGACAGACTCGGAGAGACCCAGTACTTC
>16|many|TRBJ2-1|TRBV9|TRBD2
CASSVRPGLAANEQFF
TGTGCCAGCAGCGTCCGTCCGGGACTAGCGGCCAATGAGCAGTTCTTC
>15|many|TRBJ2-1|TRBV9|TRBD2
CASTERGRTYNEQFF
TGTGCCAGCACCGAGCGGGGCCGAACCTACAATGAGCAGTTCTTC
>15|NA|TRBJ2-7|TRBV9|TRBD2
CASSVASSGSGEQYF
TGTGCCAGCAGCGTAGCGTCTAGCGGGAGCGGCGAGCAGTACTTC
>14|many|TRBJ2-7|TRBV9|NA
CASNTGVPSYEQYF
TGTGCCAGCAACACCGGGGTCCCCTCCTACGAGCAGTACTTC
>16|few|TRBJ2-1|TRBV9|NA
CASSYDSATAYNEQFF
TGTGCCAGCAGCTACGACTCCGCCACCGCCTACAATGAGCAGTTCTTC
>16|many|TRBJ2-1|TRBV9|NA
CASSTQGEGAVDEQFF
TGTGCCAGCAGCACTCAAGGGGAGGGGGCCGTAGATGAGCAGTTCTTC
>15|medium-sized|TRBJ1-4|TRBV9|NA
CASSVVPGEREKLFF
TGTGCCAGCAGCGTAGTTCCGGGAGAACGAGAAAAACTGTTTTTT
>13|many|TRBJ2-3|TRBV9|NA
CASSVQGIDTQYF
TGTGCCAGCAGCGTACAGGGGATAGATACGCAGTATTTT
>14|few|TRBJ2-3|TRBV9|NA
CASSVGGITDTQYF
TGTGCCAGCAGCGTAGGTGGTATCACAGATACGCAGTATTTT
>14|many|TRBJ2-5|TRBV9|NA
CASSPRTLQETQYF
TGTGCCAGCAGCCCCCGGACTCTCCAAGAGACCCAGTACTTC